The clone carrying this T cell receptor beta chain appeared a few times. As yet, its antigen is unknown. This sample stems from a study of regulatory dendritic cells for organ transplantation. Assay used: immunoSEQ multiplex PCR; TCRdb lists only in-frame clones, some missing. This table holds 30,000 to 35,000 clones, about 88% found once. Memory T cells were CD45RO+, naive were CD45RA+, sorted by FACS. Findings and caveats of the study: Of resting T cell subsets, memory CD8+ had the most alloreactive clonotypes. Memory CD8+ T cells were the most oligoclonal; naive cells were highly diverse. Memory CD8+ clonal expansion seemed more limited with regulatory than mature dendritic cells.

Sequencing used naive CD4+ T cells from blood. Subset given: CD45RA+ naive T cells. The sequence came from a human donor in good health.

As DNA, the CDR3 is TGTGCCAGCAGTTCACAGGGGGGTTATCAGCCCCAGCATTTT. Translating gives CASSSQGGYQPQHF. This chain links TRBV28 with TRBJ1-5, with 8 nucleotides matching TRBD1. V shed 4 bases and J 5 bases; nucleotides not matched to a gene: 4. CDR1 is MDHEN and CDR2 is SYDVKM in the germline V gene. The CDR3 consists of 14 residues.